This T cell receptor (beta chain) came from a study of T cell repertoires in cytomegalovirus infection. Across the whole study: Public TCR beta signatures provided an indication of both CMV infection and a matching HLA type. Study findings and constraints: CMV-specific TCR beta clonotypes restricted by HLA-C were the ones dominating the ex vivo response. Of the TCR beta families, the public ones yielded a cumulative frequency that identified carriers of CMV plus the relevant HLA.

V shed 3 bases, J shed 7 bases, and the junction held 7 bases outside the gene matches. The CDR3 length is 15 residues. Per the germline V gene, CDR1 is MDHEN and CDR2 is SYDVKM. This clonotype was found a few times. Its antigen is still unknown. One entry per CDR3 protein results from TCRdb running MiXCR on the reads. The table lists fewer than 250,000 distinct CDR3 sequences, about 23% of them singletons. This clonotype originated in a human donor in good health (CMV status not recorded). Some clones in this sample may be carry-over from other donors' samples. Sequencing used CD8+ T cells from PBMCs. V is TRBV28 and J is TRBJ2-2; 8 positions agree with TRBD2. The chain's CDR3 is CASSLRGVRHGELFF. In nucleotides, the CDR3 is TGTGCCAGCAGTTTGCGGGGGGTTCGCCACGGGGAGCTGTTTTTT.